One T cell receptor beta chain is described in this entry. This CDR3 spans 14 amino acids. CDR1 SGHRS and CDR2 YFSETQ come from the germline V gene. V was shortened by 0 bases and J by 6 bases, with 12 bases between the two germline ends. The data originate from a study of patients and donors after allogeneic stem cell transplantation. MiXCR was run by TCRdb on the RT-PCR reads, yielding one entry per CDR3 protein. This table has about 960,000 distinct CDR3 sequences, around 17% appearing once. Sequencing input: blood, either unsorted or a sorted T cell fraction (not recorded which). The chain carries TRBV5-1 and TRBJ1-1; D remains ambiguous. The TCR originated in a human donor who was either an allogeneic HSCT recipient or a stem cell or donor lymphocyte infusion donor (not recorded which). It is not recorded whose cells these are; they may come from a transplant donor. The CDR3 here is CASSLDRVPAEAFF. The CDR3 DNA follows: TGCGCCAGCAGCTTGGATCGGGTCCCGGCTGAAGCTTTCTTT. Complete variable domain (other parts from reference TRBV5-1 and TRBJ1-1): KAGVTQTPRYLIKTRGQQVTLSCSPISGHRSVSWYQQTPGQGLQFLFEYFSETQRNKGNFPGRFSGRQFSNSRSEMNVSTLELGDSALYLCASSLDRVPAEAFFGQGTRLTVV.